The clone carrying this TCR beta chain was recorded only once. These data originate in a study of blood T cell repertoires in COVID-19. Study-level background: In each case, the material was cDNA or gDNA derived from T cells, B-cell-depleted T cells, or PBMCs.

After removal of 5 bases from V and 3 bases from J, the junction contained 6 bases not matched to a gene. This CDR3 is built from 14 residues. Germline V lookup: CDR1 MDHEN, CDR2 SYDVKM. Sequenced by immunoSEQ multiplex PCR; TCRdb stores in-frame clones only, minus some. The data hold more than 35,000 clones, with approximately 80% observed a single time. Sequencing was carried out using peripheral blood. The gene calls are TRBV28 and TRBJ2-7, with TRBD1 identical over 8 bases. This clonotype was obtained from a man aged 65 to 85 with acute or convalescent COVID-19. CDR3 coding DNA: TGTGCCAGCAGTCAAGGGGACAGGCACTACGAGCAGTACTTC. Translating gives CASSQGDRHYEQYF.